This T cell receptor beta chain is drawn from a study of Graves' ophthalmopathy and Graves' hyperthyroidism. Amplification of the TCR beta CDR3 regions used RNA transcripts (as template). RT-PCR was first run with HTBI primers, then multiplex PCR in a second round. TCRdb reprocessed the multiplex PCR reads via MiXCR and lists one record per CDR3 protein. The sample carries about 740,000 distinct CDR3 sequences, approximately 40% recorded once. This clonotype was seen only a few times. The source is an adult man with Graves' ophthalmopathy. The material sequenced was peripheral blood.

The CDR3 protein is CASIGLAANTGELFF. The CDR3 coding sequence is TGTGCCAGCATCGGACTAGCGGCGAACACCGGGGAGCTGTTTTTT. The chain recombines TRBV7-2 with TRBJ2-2, with 10 bases identical to TRBD2. Germline V gene sequence: CDR1 SGHTA, CDR2 FQGNSA. V lost 7 bases and J lost 0; bases outside the gene matches: 2. The length of the CDR3 is 15 residues.